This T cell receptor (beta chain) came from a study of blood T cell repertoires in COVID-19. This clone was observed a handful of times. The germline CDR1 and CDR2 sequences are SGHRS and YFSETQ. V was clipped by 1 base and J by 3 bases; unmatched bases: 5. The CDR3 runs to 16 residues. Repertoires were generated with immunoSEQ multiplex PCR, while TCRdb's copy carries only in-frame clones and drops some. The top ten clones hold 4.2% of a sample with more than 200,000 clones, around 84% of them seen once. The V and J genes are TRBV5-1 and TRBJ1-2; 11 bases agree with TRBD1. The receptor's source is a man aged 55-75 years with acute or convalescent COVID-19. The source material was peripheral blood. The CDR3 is CASSLSGQGAYYGYTF. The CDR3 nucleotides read TGCGCCAGCAGCTTGTCCGGACAGGGGGCTTACTATGGCTACACCTTC.